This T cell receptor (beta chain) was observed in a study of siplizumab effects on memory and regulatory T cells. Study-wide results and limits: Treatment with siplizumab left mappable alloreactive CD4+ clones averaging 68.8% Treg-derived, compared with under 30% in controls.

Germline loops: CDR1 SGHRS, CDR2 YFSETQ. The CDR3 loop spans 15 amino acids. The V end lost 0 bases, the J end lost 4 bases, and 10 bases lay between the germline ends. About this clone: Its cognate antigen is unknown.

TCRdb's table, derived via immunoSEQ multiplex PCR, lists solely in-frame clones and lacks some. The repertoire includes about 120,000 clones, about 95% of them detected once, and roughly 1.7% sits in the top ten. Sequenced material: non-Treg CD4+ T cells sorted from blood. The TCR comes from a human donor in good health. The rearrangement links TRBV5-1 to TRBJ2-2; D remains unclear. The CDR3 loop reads CASSLVSGFTGELFF. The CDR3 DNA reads TGCGCCAGCAGCTTGGTTTCAGGTTTCACCGGGGAGCTGTTTTTT.